A selection of T cell receptor beta chains follows, all from one sample in a study of shared clonotypes between healthy human individuals. Profiled with immunoSEQ multiplex PCR; TCRdb holds only in-frame clones, not every one. There are some 1.5 million clones in the sample; nearly 99% occur only once, and 0.45% lies in the top ten. Sequencing input: naive CD4+ T cells sorted from blood. These TCRs come from a man aged 30 to 45 in good health. CDR3s include the opening cysteine and the closing phenylalanine or tryptophan. A D gene is named only where the DNA matches it firmly.

cdr3_nt cdr3_aa d_call j_call v_call
TGTGCCATCAGTGAGTGTCAGGGTTGTGGCTACACCTTC CAISECQGCGYTF . TRBJ1-2 TRBV10-3
TGTGCCACCAGCAGAGTCGGGTACACTGAAGCTTTCTTT CATSRVGYTEAFF . TRBJ1-1 TRBV15
TGTGCCAGCAGAAGGATGGGACTAGCGGATTTTGACAATGAGCAGTTCTTC CASRRMGLADFDNEQFF TRBD2 TRBJ2-1 TRBV28
TGCGCCAGCAGTGATTGGGGTAGTGGGCAAGAGACCCAGTACTTC CASSDWGSGQETQYF . TRBJ2-5 TRBV10-1
TGTGCCAGCAGCATTCCGGGACAGGGATTATTGGGCTATGGCTACACCTTC CASSIPGQGLLGYGYTF TRBD1 TRBJ1-2 TRBV5-8
TGCAGCGTGACACGCACCAACACTGAAGCTTTCTTT CSVTRTNTEAFF . TRBJ1-1 TRBV29-1
TGTGCCAGCAGCCCAGCCTTGGGCACTAATGAAAAACTGTTTTTT CASSPALGTNEKLFF . TRBJ1-4 TRBV9
TGTGCCAGCAGCCCCGGGACTAGCGGGAGGGCCACGCAGTATTTT CASSPGTSGRATQYF TRBD2 TRBJ2-3 TRBV5-4
TGTGCCAGCAGTCCCTTCCCCGAGCAGTACTTC CASSPFPEQYF . TRBJ2-7 TRBV27
TGTGCCAGCAGTTTAGTATTTGGACTAGCGGGGACCAACTACGAGCAGTACTTC CASSLVFGLAGTNYEQYF TRBD2 TRBJ2-7 TRBV28
TGTGCCAGCAGCTTAAAAAGGACCACTGAAGCTTTCTTT CASSLKRTTEAFF . TRBJ1-1 TRBV7-3
TGTGCCAGCAGCCCAGGGACGCGAAAAGAGACCCAGTACTTC CASSPGTRKETQYF . TRBJ2-5 TRBV7-8
TGCGCCAGCAGTGAGGGGACCTCCTACGAGCAGTACTTC CASSEGTSYEQYF . TRBJ2-7 TRBV10-1
TGTGCCAGTATACCAACAGGGTTATTGATGAACACTGAAGCTTTCTTT CASIPTGLLMNTEAFF . TRBJ1-1 TRBV19
TGTGCCTGGAGTGTATTAAGGGGAACTAATGAAAAACTGTTTTTT CAWSVLRGTNEKLFF . TRBJ1-4 TRBV30
TGTGCCAGCAGCCTCTCAGGGTCAGATACGCAGTATTTT CASSLSGSDTQYF . TRBJ2-3 TRBV7-9
TGTGCCAGCAGTACCCGCCCCTGGGCAAAGGGGAGGTCAAGCGGGAGGGCCGGGAAGACCCAGTACTTC CASSTRPWAKGRSSGRAGKTQYF TRBD2 TRBJ2-5 TRBV28
TGTGCCAGCAGCCCGCCGGGGGTGAAAGCTTTCTTT CASSPPGVKAFF . TRBJ1-1 TRBV7-8
TGTGCCAGCAGTTACTATGAGGGGGCGCGTGAAAAACTGTTTTTT CASSYYEGAREKLFF TRBD1 TRBJ1-4 TRBV28